Listed here are 10 T cell receptor beta chains from one sample, sequenced in a study of human T cells and chemical hapten exposure. Individual cDNA molecules received unique molecular identifiers in the library. MiXCR was run by TCRdb on the reads, yielding one entry per CDR3 protein. This table has more than 100,000 distinct CDR3 sequences, over 7% appearing once. Extraction of total RNA was performed on unfractionated whole blood. Source material: whole blood. The receptors originated from a human donor in good health. Some clones in this sample may be carry-over from other donors' samples.

This clonotype has just a few counts. The rearrangement uses TRBV9 and TRBJ2-1; 7 bases agree with TRBD2. V was clipped by 4 bases and J by 4 bases; unmatched bases: 11. In germline, CDR1 is SGDLS, CDR2 YYNGEE. CDR3 size: 16 residues. The CDR3 sequence: CASSPPGGSGYNEQFF. The CDR3 DNA reads TGTGCCAGCAGCCCCCCCGGCGGGAGTGGGTACAATGAGCAGTTCTTC.

This chain connects TRBV27 to TRBJ1-2; 9 nucleotides match TRBD1. This CDR3 region has 15 residues. The junction had 5 bases not matched to a gene; V was cut back by 3 bases and J by 3 bases. Germline V lookup: CDR1 MNHEY, CDR2 SMNVEV (reference sequence). This CDR3 reads CASSFYRGPDYGYTF. CDR3 bases: TGTGCCAGCAGTTTTTACAGGGGGCCAGACTATGGCTACACCTTC.

In its sample, this clonotype was seen a few times. This chain uses TRBV20-1 with TRBJ1-1; D gene ambiguous. The CDR3 is 13 residues long. Germline CDR1 and CDR2: DFQATT and SNEGSKA (reference sequence). With 2 bases removed from V and 0 bases from J, the gap between germline ends came to 7 bases. In nucleotides, the CDR3 is TGCAGTGCTAGACCCGGGGTGAACACTGAAGCTTTCTTT. It encodes CSARPGVNTEAFF.

The sample holds many counts of this clonotype. V gene TRBV20-1 combines with J gene TRBJ1-2, with D uncertain. Germline CDR1 reads DFQATT; CDR2 reads SNEGSKA (reference sequence). V lost 4 bases, J lost 7 bases, and 4 bases lay in between. The CDR3 contains 9 residues. The chain's CDR3 is CSANGGYTF. DNA of the CDR3: TGCAGTGCTAATGGTGGCTACACCTTC.

This clonotype was seen more than once but under ten times. This chain links TRBV20-1 with TRBJ2-7; D might be TRBD1 (5 bases). CDR3 size: 14 residues. V gave up 1 base and J gave up 3 bases, with 13 bases separating them. Germline CDR1 and CDR2: DFQATT and SNEGSKA (reference sequence). For the CDR3, the DNA is TGCAGTGCTAGAGTGGTGGGGCCGGGCTACGAGCAGTACTTC. It translates to CSARVVGPGYEQYF.

This clonotype was seen a handful of times. The V gene is TRBV2, the J gene TRBJ1-1, with D hard to call. The CDR3 is made up of 15 amino acids. Trimming left V 1 base short and J 0 bases short, with 9 bases between. Germline values: CDR1 SNHLY, CDR2 FYNNEI. The CDR3 DNA is TGTGCCAGCAGTGAAGGGAGAGGCATGAACACTGAAGCTTTCTTT. This encodes CASSEGRGMNTEAFF.

V usage is TRBV25-1 and J usage is TRBJ2-7, with TRBD2 identical over 8 bases. The CDR3 is made up of 13 amino acids. Germline V gives CDR1 MGHDK, CDR2 SYGVNS. The V segment lost 10 bases and the J segment 3 bases; nucleotides outside the gene matches: 8. In nucleotides, the CDR3 is TGTGCCACCAGGCCCGGGAGGGTCTACGAGCAGTACTTC. Translation gives CATRPGRVYEQYF.

DNA for the CDR3: TGTGCCAGCAGTGAATTAGAACTAGCGGGAGGGGAAGGGTACAATGAGCAGTTCTTC. It is translated as CASSELELAGGEGYNEQFF. The chain carries TRBV6-1 and TRBJ2-1, with TRBD2 identical over 13 bases. CDR1 and CDR2 (germline): MNHNS, SASEGT. With V trimmed by 2 bases and J by 4 bases, 11 bases remained unmatched. The CDR3 is 19 residues long.

The table lists this clonotype with a few counts. The genes are TRBV6-5 and TRBJ2-7, with 7 bases that match TRBD1. This CDR3 is built from 15 residues. The J segment lost 0 bases and the V segment lost 4 bases, leaving 6 bases of the junction unmatched. Germline-derived CDR1 and CDR2 are MNHEY and SVGAGI. CDR3 loop: CASSSPGTVSYEQYF. For the CDR3, the DNA is TGTGCCAGCAGTTCTCCCGGGACAGTCTCCTACGAGCAGTACTTC.

This clonotype was picked up many times. V and J are TRBV10-2 and TRBJ2-5; unclear D gene. This CDR3 comprises 14 residues. Trimming removed 7 bases from V and 4 bases from J, with 16 bases in between. Germline-derived CDR1 and CDR2 are WSHSY and SAAADI. CDR3 amino acids: CASNLDEKGETQYF. The CDR3 DNA follows: TGCGCCAGCAATCTGGACGAAAAAGGAGAGACCCAGTACTTC.